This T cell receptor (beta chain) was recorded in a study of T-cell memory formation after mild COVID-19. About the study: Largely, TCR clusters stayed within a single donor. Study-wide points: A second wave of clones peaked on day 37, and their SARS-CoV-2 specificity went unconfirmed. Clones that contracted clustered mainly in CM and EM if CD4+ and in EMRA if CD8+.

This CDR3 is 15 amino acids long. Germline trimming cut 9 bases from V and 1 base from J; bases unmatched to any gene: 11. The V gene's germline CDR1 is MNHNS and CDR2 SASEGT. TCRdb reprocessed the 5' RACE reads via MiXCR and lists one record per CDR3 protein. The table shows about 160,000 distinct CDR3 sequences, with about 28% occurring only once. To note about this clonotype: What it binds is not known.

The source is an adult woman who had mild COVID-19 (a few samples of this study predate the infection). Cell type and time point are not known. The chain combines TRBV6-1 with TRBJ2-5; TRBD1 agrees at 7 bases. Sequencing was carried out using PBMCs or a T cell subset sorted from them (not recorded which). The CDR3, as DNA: TGTGCCAGGCGGTTCGTGGGACAGTCCCAAGAGACCCAGTACTTC. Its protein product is CARRFVGQSQETQYF.